The clone carrying this T cell receptor (beta chain) was found many times. TCRdb used MiXCR to reprocess the 5' RACE reads, holding one entry per CDR3 protein. Among approximately 500,000 distinct CDR3 sequences listed, 20% to 25% were seen once. This specimen belongs to a study of identical twins. V lost 5 bases and J lost 6; bases outside the gene matches: 6. The CDR3 sequence is 14 residues long. Healthy Caucasians, and only they, were the donors. The same data also went into a second study, on T cells expressing NK-cell markers. From that second work: Only alpha-beta TCR T cells were sorted in several experiments, using an anti-gamma-delta TCR antibody. Among four donors, these clonotypes also ranked first in the CD3+CD56-NKG2C+ fraction.

The chain couples TRBV12-3 or TRBV12-4 to TRBJ2-2; 7 positions match TRBD1. The receptor was derived from a woman younger than 30 in good health. Sequenced sample: CD4+ T cells sorted from blood. The CDR3 nucleotides read TGTGCCAGCAGTCCCGGGACAGTCTCCGGGGAGCTGTTTTTT. It codes for CASSPGTVSGELFF.